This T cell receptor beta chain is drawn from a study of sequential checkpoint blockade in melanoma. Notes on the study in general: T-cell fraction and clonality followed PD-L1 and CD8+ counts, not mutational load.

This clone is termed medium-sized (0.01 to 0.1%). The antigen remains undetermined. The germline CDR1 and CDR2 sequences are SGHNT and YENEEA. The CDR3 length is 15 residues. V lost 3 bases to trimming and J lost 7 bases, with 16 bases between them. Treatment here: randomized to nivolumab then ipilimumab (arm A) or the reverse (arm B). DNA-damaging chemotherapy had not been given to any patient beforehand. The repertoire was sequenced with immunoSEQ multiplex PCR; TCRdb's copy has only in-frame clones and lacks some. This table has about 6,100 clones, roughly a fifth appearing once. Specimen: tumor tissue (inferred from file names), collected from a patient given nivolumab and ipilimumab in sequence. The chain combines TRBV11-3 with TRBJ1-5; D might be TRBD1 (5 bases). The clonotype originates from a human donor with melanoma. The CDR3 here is CASSLVGQGGQPQHF. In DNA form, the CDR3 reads TGTGCCAGCAGCTTGGTTGGGCAGGGCGGACAGCCCCAGCATTTT.